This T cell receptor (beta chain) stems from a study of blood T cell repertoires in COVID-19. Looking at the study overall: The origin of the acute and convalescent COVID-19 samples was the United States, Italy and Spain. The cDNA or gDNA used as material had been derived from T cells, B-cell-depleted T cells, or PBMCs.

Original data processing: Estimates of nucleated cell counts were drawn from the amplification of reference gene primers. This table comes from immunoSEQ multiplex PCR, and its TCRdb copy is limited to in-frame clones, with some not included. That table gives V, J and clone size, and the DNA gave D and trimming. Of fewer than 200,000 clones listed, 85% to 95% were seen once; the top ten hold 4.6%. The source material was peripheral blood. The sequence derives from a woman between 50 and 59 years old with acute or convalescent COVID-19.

The DNA of the CDR3 is TGTGCCAGCAGCTTAGAGGCACAGGGGGTAGGGTACAATGAGCAGTTCTTC. Translating it yields CASSLEAQGVGYNEQFF. The chain combines TRBV7-2 with TRBJ2-1, with 8 bases that match TRBD1. Germline V gene lookup returns CDR1 SGHTA and CDR2 FQGNSA. This CDR3 contains 17 residues. V dropped 1 base and J dropped 4; count of bases not matched to a gene: 9.